This T cell receptor (beta chain) came from a study of glioma-infiltrating T cells. In the case of this clonotype: Its antigen is unidentified. Compared with germline, one end of the junction differs, possibly owing to a read error.

Germline V gene data show CDR1 as MNHNS and CDR2 as SASEGT. CDR3 size: 15 residues. Findings and limits, study-wide: Non-neoplastic patients had below-expected tissue-blood divergence, while all gliomas exceeded expectation.

TCR alpha and beta CDR3 regions were amplified from RNA using iRepertoire nested multiplex PCR. One-step reverse transcription and amplification started from roughly 100-400 ng of tissue mRNA or PBMC total RNA. Each CDR3 protein gets one entry after TCRdb re-called the multiplex PCR reads with MiXCR. The profile shows some 190,000 distinct CDR3 sequences, about 32% of them singletons. This chain uses TRBV6-1 with TRBJ2-7, with a weak D call TRBD2 (6 bases). Sequencing used glioma tissue, nonneoplastic brain tissue, or PBMCs (not recorded which). This TCR was sampled from a human donor with low-grade glioma or glioblastoma, undergoing nonglioma brain surgery, or in good health (not recorded which). CDR3 protein: CAISEGLAPTYEQYF. The CDR3 DNA reads TGTGCCATCAGTGAAGGGCTAGCGCCAACCTACGAGCAGTACTTC.